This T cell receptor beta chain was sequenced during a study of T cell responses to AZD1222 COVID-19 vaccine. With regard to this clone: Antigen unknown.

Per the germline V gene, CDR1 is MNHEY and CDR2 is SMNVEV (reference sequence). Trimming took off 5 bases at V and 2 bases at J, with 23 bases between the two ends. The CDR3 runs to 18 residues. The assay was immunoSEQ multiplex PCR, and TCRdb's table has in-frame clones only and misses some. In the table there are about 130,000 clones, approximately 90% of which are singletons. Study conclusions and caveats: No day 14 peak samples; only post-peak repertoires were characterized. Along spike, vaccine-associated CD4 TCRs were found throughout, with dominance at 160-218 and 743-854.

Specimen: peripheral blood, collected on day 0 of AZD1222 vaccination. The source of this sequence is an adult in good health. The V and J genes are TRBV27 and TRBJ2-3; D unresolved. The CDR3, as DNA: TGTGCCAGCAGTCTAGACATAACAGTTACTCCTTCCACAGATACGCAGTATTTT. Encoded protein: CASSLDITVTPSTDTQYF.